The 18 T cell receptor beta chains in this list originate from one sample, sequenced in a study of T cells of healthy individuals. TCRdb re-derived calls from the 5' RACE reads in MiXCR, one entry per CDR3 protein. Of about 53,000 distinct CDR3 sequences listed, 14% to 15% are singletons. These receptors came from a human donor in good health.

This clonotype has just a few counts. The rearrangement links TRBV7-2 to TRBJ2-3; 8 bases are shared with TRBD1. Germline V lookup: CDR1 SGHTA, CDR2 FQGNSA. CDR3 size: 15 residues. The junction had 3 bases not matched to a gene; V was cut back by 2 bases and J by 2 bases. CDR3 protein: CASSLQGAPTDTQYF. The CDR3 coding sequence is TGTGCCAGCAGCTTACAGGGGGCTCCCACAGATACGCAGTATTTT.

The CDR3 DNA follows: TGTGCCAGCAGCTTAGGGGTCCGAGAGACCCAGTACTTC. Its protein is CASSLGVRETQYF. V gene TRBV7-2 combines with J gene TRBJ2-5, with D unresolved. V shed 1 base and J shed 4 bases, with 7 bases lying between them. Germline V gives CDR1 SGHTA, CDR2 FQGNSA. CDR3 length equals 13 residues.

The sample holds a few counts of this clonotype. V gene TRBV6-2 or TRBV6-3 combines with J gene TRBJ1-1; D gene uncertain. Germline V CDR1 and CDR2: MNHEY, SVGEGT. This CDR3 comprises 14 residues. The V and J ends lost 5 bases and 8 bases respectively, with 18 bases between them. CDR3 coding DNA: TGTGCCAGCAGTCTGACGGGGAGTGGGCTCGAAGCTTTCTTT. It translates to CASSLTGSGLEAFF.

This clonotype was counted ten times or more. The chain recombines TRBV6-5 with TRBJ2-3, with TRBD2 matching over 8 bases. Germline CDR1 is MNHEY and CDR2 is SVGAGI. CDR3 length: 16 amino acids. Trimming at V came to 0 bases and at J to 0 bases, leaving 2 bases not matched to a gene. The CDR3 loop reads CASSYSPSGSTDTQYF. DNA of the CDR3: TGTGCCAGCAGTTACTCGCCTAGCGGGAGCACAGATACGCAGTATTTT.

This clonotype was observed many times. The chain joins TRBV10-1 to TRBJ2-1; TRBD2 might be the D (5 bases). Germline V gene sequence: CDR1 WNHNN, CDR2 SYGVQD (reference sequence). The CDR3 length is 14 residues. The germline V and J ends were trimmed by 0 bases and 12 bases, with 15 bases remaining between them. The CDR3, as DNA: TGCGCCAGCAGTGAGTCCGGCAGACCCCGGGGGCAGTTCTTC. Protein: CASSESGRPRGQFF.

The chain joins TRBV18 to TRBJ1-1; no clear D. Germline V gives CDR1 KGHSH, CDR2 LQKENI. CDR3 length: 13 residues. V was cut by 2 bases and J by 7 bases, with 11 bases left in between. CDR3 nucleotide sequence: TGTGCCAGCTCACCATATGTCAGGAGTGAAGCTTTCTTT. Its protein product is CASSPYVRSEAFF. Together with reference TRBV18 and TRBJ1-1, the CDR3 gives the full variable domain: NAGVMQNPRHLVRRRGQEARLRCSPMKGHSHVYWYRQLPEEGLKFMVYLQKENIIDESGMPKERFSAEFPKEGPSILRIQQVVRGDSAAYFCASSPYVRSEAFFGQGTRLTVV.

This clonotype was seen a handful of times. The chain has TRBV7-2 and TRBJ2-7; 10 nucleotides line up with TRBD2. The CDR3 totals 15 residues. Germline V CDR1 and CDR2: SGHTA, FQGNSA. The junction had 7 bases not matched to a gene; V was cut back by 6 bases and J by 2 bases. In DNA, the CDR3 is TGTGCCAGCAGTTGGACTAGCGGACCCACCTACGAGCAGTACTTC. This translates into CASSWTSGPTYEQYF.

This chain joins TRBV6-1 and TRBJ2-7, with no clear D. This CDR3 is built from 13 residues. Germline-derived CDR1 and CDR2 are MNHNS and SASEGT. Trimming took 5 bases from V and 9 from J, leaving 17 bases between them. The CDR3 DNA reads as TGTGCCAGCAGTCACGTCCCCCAGGAGCGGCAGTACTTC. Translated: CASSHVPQERQYF.

This clonotype appeared many times. This sequence joins TRBV7-2 and TRBJ2-7; TRBD2 might be the D (6 bases). The germline V and J ends were trimmed by 4 bases and 2 bases, with 15 bases remaining between them. Per germline, CDR1 SGHTA and CDR2 FQGNSA. The CDR3 length is 15 residues. The CDR3 nucleotides read TGTGCCAGCAGCTCCGTACTAGCAATTCCCTACGAGCAGTACTTC. Protein: CASSSVLAIPYEQYF.

This clonotype appeared many times. The chain carries TRBV12-3 or TRBV12-4 and TRBJ1-2; perhaps TRBD1 as D (5 bases). This CDR3 spans 15 amino acids. Trimming stripped 3 bases from V and 2 bases from J, with 13 bases between. The CDR3 nucleotides read TGTGCCAGCAGTTTTTACGGGACTGAGAACTATGGCTACACCTTC. Protein product: CASSFYGTENYGYTF.

This clonotype has a count of ten or more. The chain joins TRBV29-1 to TRBJ2-1, with TRBD1 matching over 9 bases. This CDR3 region has 13 residues. Germline CDR1 and CDR2: SQVTM and ANQGSEA. The J segment lost 4 bases and the V segment lost 7 bases, leaving 5 bases of the junction unmatched. DNA of the CDR3: TGCAGCGCTGCGGACAGGGGATACAATGAGCAGTTCTTC. The encoded protein is CSAADRGYNEQFF.

This chain connects TRBV11-1 to TRBJ2-1, with D perhaps TRBD2 (5 bases). CDR1 SGHAT and CDR2 FQDESV come from the germline V gene (reference sequence). The V end lost 5 bases, the J end lost 5 bases, and 13 bases lay between the germline ends. The CDR3 is 14 amino acids. The chain's CDR3 is CASSPRGGHNEQFF. The CDR3 region has the DNA TGTGCCAGCAGCCCCCGAGGCGGGCACAATGAGCAGTTCTTC.

A few counts support this clonotype. This rearrangement joins TRBV6-2 or TRBV6-3 to TRBJ1-1; TRBD1 matches 9 bases. The germline gives CDR1 MNHEY, CDR2 SVGEGT. The CDR3 is 19 residues long. Germline trimming cut 0 bases from V and 1 base from J; bases unmatched to any gene: 12. The chain's CDR3 is CASSYSPRTGEITNTEAFF. The CDR3, as DNA: TGTGCCAGCAGTTACTCACCCCGGACAGGGGAAATTACGAACACTGAAGCTTTCTTT.

This clonotype was seen repeatedly, ten times or more. The rearrangement joins TRBV29-1 to TRBJ2-3; D is perhaps TRBD2 (5 bases). Trimming left V 5 bases short and J 1 base short, with 10 bases between. The CDR3 is 13 residues long. Germline V gene sequence: CDR1 SQVTM, CDR2 ANQGSEA. In nucleotides, the CDR3 is TGCAGCGTTAGACCGCGGGGCACAGATACGCAGTATTTT. Translation: CSVRPRGTDTQYF.

The J gene is TRBJ2-5, the V gene TRBV6-6; 9 bases match TRBD2. This CDR3 spans 17 amino acids. Germline V gene lookup returns CDR1 MNHNY and CDR2 SVGAGI (reference sequence). The J segment lost 2 bases and the V segment lost 5 bases, leaving 12 bases of the junction unmatched. DNA of the CDR3: TGTGCCAGCAGTCCTACTCGACTAGCGGAGGGGCAAGAGACCCAGTACTTC. This sequence encodes CASSPTRLAEGQETQYF.

This clonotype was detected only a few times. The J gene is TRBJ2-1, the V gene TRBV6-2 or TRBV6-3, with D uncertain. V lost 11 bases and J lost 3, with 8 bases in between. Germline V gene lookup returns CDR1 MNHEY and CDR2 SVGEGT. The CDR3 contains 11 residues. The CDR3 DNA is TGTGCCCCCACTTACTACAATGAGCAGTTCTTC. Its translation: CAPTYYNEQFF.

The chain links TRBV20-1 to TRBJ2-3, with TRBD2 matching over 9 bases. Losses at the gene ends were 3 bases for V and 2 bases for J; bases not matched to a gene: 15. Per the germline V gene, CDR1 is DFQATT and CDR2 is SNEGSKA (reference sequence). The CDR3 sequence is 18 residues long. CDR3 DNA sequence: TGCAGTGCTAGTCTGATCCCGGTAGCGGGGGAGTTCACAGATACGCAGTATTTT. It translates to CSASLIPVAGEFTDTQYF.

This clonotype was counted only a few times. The chain employs TRBV7-9 and TRBJ2-1; D not resolved. V lost 5 bases, J lost 5 bases, and 19 bases lay in between. CDR3 size: 16 residues. Germline V CDR1 and CDR2: SEHNR, FQNEAQ (reference sequence). The CDR3 here is CASSPRDGGYNNEQFF. Written as DNA, the CDR3 is TGTGCCAGCAGCCCTCGAGATGGCGGCTATAACAATGAGCAGTTCTTC.